A selection of T cell receptor beta chains follows, all from one sample in a study of control samples from healthy donors and cancer patients. Sequenced by immunoSEQ multiplex PCR; TCRdb stores in-frame clones only, minus some. Of 150,000 or so clones in the sample, roughly 89% are singletons; the top ten hold approximately 12%. Sequencing input: blood. The receptor source for this set is a man aged 25 to 40 in good health. CDR3s include the opening cysteine and the closing phenylalanine or tryptophan. The order of the fields is V gene, D gene, J gene, clone size, CDR3 DNA, CDR3 protein. A D gene is named only where the DNA matches it firmly. Only part of the rows carry a size: once, few, many, or a class if the clone is expanded.

>TRBV2|TRBD1|TRBJ1-2|-
TGTGCCAGCGTTCCCGGGACAGCAGGATACTACACCTTC
CASVPGTAGYYTF
>TRBV29-1|-|TRBJ2-6|-
TGCAGCGTTGGGGAGTCTGGGGCCAACGTCCTGACTTTC
CSVGESGANVLTF
>TRBV5-5|-|TRBJ2-3|-
TGTGCCAGCAGCTCCGAATGGGGGGCAGATACGCAGTATTTT
CASSSEWGADTQYF
>TRBV12-3/TRBV12-4|-|TRBJ1-2|-
TGTGCCAGCAGTTTACGAGGAAACTATGGCTACACCTTC
CASSLRGNYGYTF
>TRBV6-6|TRBD1|TRBJ2-1|-
TGTGCCAGCAGTTATGGGACAGGGAAGTCCGGTGAGCAGTTCTTC
CASSYGTGKSGEQFF
>TRBV21-1|-|TRBJ1-4|-
TGTGCCAGCAGTCCGGAGCCGCCAGGAGGAGAAAAACTGTTTTTT
CASSPEPPGGEKLFF
>TRBV7-9|-|TRBJ1-1|-
TGTGCAGAGGGGTTAGGCACTGAAGCTTTCTTT
CAEGLGTEAFF
>TRBV29-1|-|TRBJ1-5|few
TGCAGCGTTGAAGATAGAGAGGGGGGATTGGGGCAGCCCCAGCATTTT
CSVEDREGGLGQPQHF
>TRBV11-3|TRBD2|TRBJ2-1|-
TGTGCCAGCAGCTTAGGGCGGGAGAGAGTCAATGAGCAGTTCTTC
CASSLGRERVNEQFF
>TRBV3-1/TRBV3-2|-|TRBJ1-2|-
TGTGCCAGCAGCCAATCGGGGGGCTACACCTTC
CASSQSGGYTF
>TRBV14|-|TRBJ2-2|once
TGTGCCAGCAGCCCCCAGGCGAACACCGGGGAGCTGTTTTTT
CASSPQANTGELFF
>TRBV27|-|TRBJ1-5|-
TGTGCCAGCAGTCCGACGGACAGATATAGCAATCAGCCCCAGCATTTT
CASSPTDRYSNQPQHF
>TRBV7-8|TRBD2|TRBJ2-1|-
TGTGCCAGCAGCCGCCAGACTAGCGGGGTTTTCTACAATGAGCAGTTCTTC
CASSRQTSGVFYNEQFF
>TRBV19|-|TRBJ2-2|-
TGTGCCAGTAGTATAGAGAGGGGACAAAGAGGTTTCACCGGGGAGCTGTTTTTT
CASSIERGQRGFTGELFF
>TRBV7-9|-|TRBJ2-1|-
TGTGCCAGCAGCGACAGTTTCAGGGGCCGGACGTACAATGAGCAGTTCTTC
CASSDSFRGRTYNEQFF
>TRBV6-2/TRBV6-3|-|TRBJ2-7|once
TGTGCCAGCAGTCAACCCCCGCTTTACGAGCAGTACTTC
CASSQPPLYEQYF
>TRBV4-1|-|TRBJ1-1|-
TGCGCCAGCAGCCAGAGGACGTGGAACACTGAAGCTTTCTTT
CASSQRTWNTEAFF
>TRBV28|TRBD1|TRBJ2-7|few
TGTGCCACCTTCCGGGACAGGGTCTCCTACGAGCAGTACTTC
CATFRDRVSYEQYF
>TRBV11-3|-|TRBJ2-7|-
TGTGCCAGCAGCTACTCCTCCGGGACTTACAACGAGCAGTACTTC
CASSYSSGTYNEQYF
>TRBV6-5|-|TRBJ1-2|-
TGTGCCAGCGCGAGGGGGACCTCTACTTCCTATGGCTACACCTTC
CASARGTSTSYGYTF
>TRBV3-1/TRBV3-2|TRBD1|TRBJ2-7|-
TGTGCCAGCAGCCAAGATATAGACAGGGGGCGCGAGCAGTACTTC
CASSQDIDRGREQYF
>TRBV19|-|TRBJ1-5|once
TGTGCCAGTAGGGGGCCGGATTGGGAGCAGCCCCAGCATTTT
CASRGPDWEQPQHF
>TRBV28|-|TRBJ2-7|-
TGTGCCAGCAGCGTTTCAAGGGCCCCCTACGAGCAGTACTTC
CASSVSRAPYEQYF
>TRBV9|-|TRBJ1-2|-
TGTGCCAGCAGCGTGCCCGGGTATGGCTACACCTTC
CASSVPGYGYTF
>TRBV4-3|-|TRBJ1-1|-
TGCGCCAGCAGCCAAGATCCTAACTCTGGGGGAACGACTGAAGCTTTCTTT
CASSQDPNSGGTTEAFF
>TRBV3-1/TRBV3-2|-|TRBJ1-1|-
TGTGCCAGCAGCCAAGGGGCCGTTAGGGCTTTCTTT
CASSQGAVRAFF
>TRBV2|-|TRBJ2-6|-
TGTGCCAGCAGTGAATCGACAGCCCCCAACGTCCTGACTTTC
CASSESTAPNVLTF
>TRBV7-7|TRBD2|TRBJ2-1|-
TGTGCCAGCAGCTCGGGTGCTAGCGGGAGGGGAAGTGAGCAGTTCTTC
CASSSGASGRGSEQFF
>TRBV18|TRBD2|TRBJ2-7|-
TGTGCCAGCCTACCCATGGGGTATCCGGGGGGTTCCTACGAGCAGTACTTC
CASLPMGYPGGSYEQYF